One and the same sample provided the 28 T cell receptor beta chains below, sequenced in a study of shared clonotypes between healthy human individuals. The table came from immunoSEQ multiplex PCR; TCRdb's copy has only in-frame clones and leaves some out. Here the sample spans 450,000 or so clones, about 74% being singletons. The material sequenced was PBMCs. The receptors here all came from a woman between 40 and 55 years old in good health. Some clones in this sample may be carry-over from other donors' samples.

The rearrangement joins TRBV6-1 to TRBJ1-2; TRBD1 matches at 8 bases. The CDR3 length is 15 residues. With 4 bases clipped from V and 1 base from J, the junction kept 5 bases outside the gene matches. Germline CDR1 MNHNS, CDR2 SASEGT. The DNA of the CDR3 is TGTGCCAGCAGTGCTGGACAGGGCCTTAACTATGGCTACACCTTC. Translated: CASSAGQGLNYGYTF.

The chain joins TRBV4-1 to TRBJ2-3; D remains ambiguous. The CDR3 length is 15 residues. Trimming removed 1 base at V and 2 bases at J, with 10 bases between. Germline lookup yields CDR1 MGHRA and CDR2 YSYEKL. CDR3 sequence reads: CASSQGRPSTDTQYF. The CDR3, as DNA: TGCGCCAGCAGCCAAGGGCGACCGTCCACAGATACGCAGTATTTT.

As concerns this clone: This sample also contains other DNA sequences that code for the same CDR3. The CDR3 region is CASSPRLAGTDTQYF. CDR3 bases: TGTGCCAGCAGCCCGAGACTAGCGGGCACAGATACGCAGTATTTT. The rearrangement uses TRBV7-9 and TRBJ2-3, with 9 bases aligning to TRBD2. This CDR3 spans 15 amino acids. Germline CDR1 reads SEHNR; CDR2 reads FQNEAQ (reference sequence). The J segment lost 1 base and the V segment lost 5 bases, leaving 4 bases of the junction unmatched.

A remark on this clone: Only one base separates this from a far larger clonotype, so it likely reflects a read error. CDR3 loop: CAISRDDNQPQHF. DNA for the CDR3: TGTGCCATCAGCCGGGACGACAATCAGCCCCAGCATTTT. This chain connects TRBV10-3 to TRBJ1-5, with a possible D match to TRBD1 (5 bases). CDR1 and CDR2 from the germline V gene are ENHRY and SYGVKD. V lost 6 bases to trimming and J lost 3 bases, with 9 bases between them. The length of the CDR3 is 13 residues.

The chain carries TRBV18 and TRBJ2-1; tentative D call: TRBD2 (5 bases). V gave up 2 bases and J gave up 3 bases, with 11 bases separating them. CDR1 is KGHSH and CDR2 is LQKENI in the germline V gene. This CDR3 has 15 residues. The CDR3: CASSPIDYGYNEQFF. DNA for the CDR3: TGTGCCAGCTCACCAATAGACTACGGCTACAATGAGCAGTTCTTC.

Details on this clone: A much larger clone is a single base away; this may be a read error. This chain joins TRBV15 and TRBJ2-5; D may match TRBD1 or TRBD2 (5 bases each). Trimming stripped 0 bases from V and 1 base from J, with 9 bases between. The CDR3 consists of 15 residues. Germline V gene lookup returns CDR1 LNHNV and CDR2 YYDKDF (reference sequence). The CDR3 protein is CATSRDPGTQETQYF. The DNA of the CDR3 is TGTGCCACCAGCAGAGATCCAGGGACCCAAGAGACCCAGTACTTC.

Remarks on this clone: This probably arose from a read error, given a far larger clone one base away. Different DNA sequences within this sample yield the same CDR3. J is TRBJ2-7 and V is TRBV15; the D call may be TRBD1 or TRBD2 (7 bases each). The CDR3 loop spans 20 amino acids. Germline values: CDR1 LNHNV, CDR2 YYDKDF (reference sequence). The CDR3 sequence: CATSRDRDWGAGPHRYEQYF. In DNA form, the CDR3 reads TGTGCCACTAGCAGAGACAGGGATTGGGGAGCGGGACCACATCGGTACGAGCAGTACTTC.

This chain uses TRBV6-4 with TRBJ2-7; D gene unclear. Looked up from germline, CDR1 is MRHNA and CDR2 is SNTAGT. V was trimmed by 1 base and J by 3 bases, leaving 7 bases between them. The CDR3 has 13 residues. The CDR3 reads CASSDWRNYEQYF. CDR3 nucleotides: TGTGCCAGCAGTGACTGGCGGAACTACGAGCAGTACTTC.

The chain combines TRBV11-3 with TRBJ2-2; D is possibly TRBD1 (5 bases). Germline assignment: CDR1 SGHNT and CDR2 YENEEA. V lost 1 base to trimming and J lost 0 bases, with 12 bases between them. This CDR3 has 17 residues. The CDR3 reads CASSLAAGPTNTGELFF. The CDR3 DNA follows: TGTGCCAGCAGCTTAGCTGCAGGGCCGACGAACACCGGGGAGCTGTTTTTT.

The J gene is TRBJ2-7, the V gene TRBV2, with TRBD2 as a possible D gene (6 bases). V was cut by 5 bases and J by 6 bases, with 14 bases left in between. Germline-derived CDR1 and CDR2 are SNHLY and FYNNEI. This CDR3 is built from 13 residues. The CDR3 sequence is CASSPEVAVEQYF. In DNA, the CDR3 is TGTGCCAGCAGTCCGGAGGTAGCGGTCGAGCAGTACTTC.

This clone was picked up a small number of times. In DNA, the CDR3 is TGCGCCAGCAGCCAAGTAGGGGCTTACAATGAGCAGTTCTTC. Translated: CASSQVGAYNEQFF. The V gene is TRBV4-1, the J gene TRBJ2-1; D possibly corresponds to TRBD1 (5 bases). This CDR3 region has 14 residues. Germline-derived CDR1 and CDR2 are MGHRA and YSYEKL. V was trimmed by 1 base and J by 4 bases, leaving 8 bases between them.

In its sample, this clone was seen once. The J gene is TRBJ1-3, the V gene TRBV6-1; the D is unclear. The germline V and J ends were trimmed by 3 bases and 0 bases, with 9 bases remaining between them. Germline-derived CDR1 and CDR2 are MNHNS and SASEGT. The CDR3 contains 15 residues. CDR3 sequence: CASSDTRRSGNTIYF. CDR3 DNA: TGTGCCAGCAGTGACACCAGACGCTCTGGAAACACCATATATTTT.

The rearrangement joins TRBV7-9 to TRBJ2-5; possibly TRBD1 for D (6 bases). From germline, CDR1 is SEHNR and CDR2 FQNEAQ (reference sequence). Trimming shortened V by 6 bases and J by 5 bases, and 16 bases separated the two germline ends. This CDR3 has 14 residues. CDR3: CASSKGQPRETQYF. The CDR3 region has the DNA TGTGCCAGCAGTAAAGGACAGCCTAGGGAGACCCAGTACTTC.

The chain is built from TRBV28 and TRBJ1-1, with TRBD1 matching over 8 bases. Germline V CDR1 and CDR2: MDHEN, SYDVKM. Trimming at V came to 5 bases and at J to 4 bases, leaving 3 bases not matched to a gene. The CDR3 sequence is 13 residues long. The CDR3 loop reads CASSRTGITEAFF. The DNA for the CDR3 is TGTGCCAGCAGTCGGACAGGGATCACTGAAGCTTTCTTT.

The CDR3, as DNA: TGCGCCAGCAAAGTGCTGTCGGATCGGGGCTCCTACGAGCAGTACTTC. The encoded protein is CASKVLSDRGSYEQYF. J is TRBJ2-7 and V is TRBV5-1; D might be TRBD2 (5 bases). V was shortened by 6 bases and J by 0 bases, with 19 bases between the two germline ends. Germline V gene lookup returns CDR1 SGHRS and CDR2 YFSETQ. The CDR3 loop spans 16 amino acids.

This clone was seen more than once but under ten times. The V gene is TRBV6-5, the J gene TRBJ2-7; no reliable D call. Germline assignment: CDR1 MNHEY and CDR2 SVGAGI. V lost 5 bases and J lost 4, with 6 bases in between. This CDR3 has 11 residues. DNA of the CDR3: TGTGCCAGCAGTCAACAATACGAGCAGTACTTC. This encodes CASSQQYEQYF.

The chain uses TRBV11-2 and TRBJ2-1; D perhaps matches TRBD1 (5 bases). Trimming removed 5 bases at V and 9 bases at J, with 14 bases between. Per germline, CDR1 SGHAT and CDR2 FQNNGV. The CDR3 runs 13 residues. The CDR3 DNA reads as TGTGCCAGCAGCCGGCAGGGATTCGTTGAGCAGTTCTTC. As protein: CASSRQGFVEQFF.

The gene calls are TRBV5-6 and TRBJ1-1; unclear D gene. The germline V gene encodes CDR1 SGHDT and CDR2 YYEEEE. The CDR3 covers 14 residues. V lost 5 bases and J 1 base, leaving 12 bases between the germline ends. The CDR3 DNA reads as TGTGCCAGCAGTTTTGACCGAGAGAACACTGAAGCTTTCTTT. Translated: CASSFDRENTEAFF.

The genes are TRBV27 and TRBJ2-7, with 11 bases matching TRBD2. V shed 5 bases, J shed 5 bases, and the junction held 8 bases outside the gene matches. Germline CDR1 MNHEY, CDR2 SMNVEV (reference sequence). CDR3 length: 15 amino acids. The CDR3 DNA reads TGTGCCAGCAGTCCCGGACTAGCGGGCGTTCACGAGCAGTACTTC. Residues: CASSPGLAGVHEQYF.

The CDR3 spells CASSQVHTGELFF. The CDR3 nucleotides read TGTGCCAGCAGCCAGGTCCACACCGGGGAGCTGTTTTTT. The rearrangement links TRBV14 to TRBJ2-2; D unresolved. The CDR3 is 13 amino acids. Trimming stripped 3 bases from V and 3 bases from J, with 5 bases between. Germline loops: CDR1 SGHDN, CDR2 FVKESK.

This clone was detected only a few times. This sequence joins TRBV28 and TRBJ2-7, with D possibly TRBD2 on 6 matching bases. The CDR3 extends over 11 amino acids. Germline V gives CDR1 MDHEN, CDR2 SYDVKM. Trimming cost V 7 bases and J 7 bases, with 11 bases left between them. This CDR3 is CASTGVGEQYF. The CDR3 DNA follows: TGTGCCAGCACGGGGGTTGGGGAGCAGTACTTC.

The chain carries TRBV7-3 and TRBJ2-2, with TRBD2 matching 7 bases. CDR1 is SGHTA, CDR2 FQGTGA, per germline. CDR3 length equals 17 residues. Trimming at V came to 5 bases and at J to 0 bases, leaving 9 bases not matched to a gene. CDR3 sequence reads: CASSLHPSGTNTGELFF. CDR3 sequence (DNA): TGTGCCAGCAGCCTACACCCTAGCGGAACGAACACCGGGGAGCTGTTTTTT.

J is TRBJ2-1 and V is TRBV6-1; a weak D match, TRBD2 (7 bases). V was shortened by 6 bases and J by 4 bases, with 16 bases between the two germline ends. From germline, CDR1 is MNHNS and CDR2 SASEGT. This CDR3 has 15 amino acids. CDR3 in amino acids: CASRGGAGVYNEQFF. CDR3 bases: TGTGCCAGCAGAGGGGGGGCAGGGGTATACAATGAGCAGTTCTTC.

J is TRBJ2-2 and V is TRBV19, with 7 bases lining up with TRBD1. With V trimmed by 5 bases and J by 5 bases, 2 bases remained unmatched. The V gene's germline CDR1 is LNHDA and CDR2 SQIVND (reference sequence). The CDR3 consists of 13 residues. The CDR3 sequence is CASSEQGTGELFF. The CDR3 DNA reads TGTGCCAGTAGTGAACAGGGGACCGGGGAGCTGTTTTTT.

The gene calls are TRBV6-5 and TRBJ2-5, with a possible D match to TRBD2 (5 bases). V was shortened by 5 bases and J by 2 bases, with 12 bases between the two germline ends. Germline assignment: CDR1 MNHEY and CDR2 SVGAGI. The CDR3 spans 14 residues. Here the CDR3 reads CASSLRRGQETQYF. The CDR3, as DNA: TGTGCCAGCAGTCTCCGACGGGGACAAGAGACCCAGTACTTC.

A few counts support this clone. CDR3 nucleotide sequence: TGTGCCAGCAGCTCAGTAACTGGAAACACCATATATTTT. This encodes CASSSVTGNTIYF. The chain uses TRBV7-6 and TRBJ1-3; D not resolved. The CDR3 has 13 amino acids. V shed 4 bases and J shed 2 bases, with 6 bases lying between them. From germline, CDR1 is SGHVS and CDR2 FNYEAQ.

This chain connects TRBV7-3 to TRBJ1-1; possibly TRBD1 for D (5 bases). V lost 1 base and J lost 3, with 12 bases in between. Germline values: CDR1 SGHTA, CDR2 FQGTGA. The CDR3 sequence is 15 residues long. Here the CDR3 DNA reads TGTGCCAGCAGCTTAAATGTGGGAGGGGACACTGAAGCTTTCTTT. This translates into CASSLNVGGDTEAFF.

The table lists this clone with a few counts. This chain links TRBV5-4 with TRBJ2-5; 7 bases are a match to TRBD1. The V and J ends lost 4 bases and 4 bases, in that order; junction bases with no gene match: 4. Germline values: CDR1 SGHNT, CDR2 YYREEE (reference sequence). This CDR3 comprises 13 residues. The chain's CDR3 is CASSLWTGETQYF. CDR3 bases: TGTGCCAGCAGCCTCTGGACAGGAGAGACCCAGTACTTC.